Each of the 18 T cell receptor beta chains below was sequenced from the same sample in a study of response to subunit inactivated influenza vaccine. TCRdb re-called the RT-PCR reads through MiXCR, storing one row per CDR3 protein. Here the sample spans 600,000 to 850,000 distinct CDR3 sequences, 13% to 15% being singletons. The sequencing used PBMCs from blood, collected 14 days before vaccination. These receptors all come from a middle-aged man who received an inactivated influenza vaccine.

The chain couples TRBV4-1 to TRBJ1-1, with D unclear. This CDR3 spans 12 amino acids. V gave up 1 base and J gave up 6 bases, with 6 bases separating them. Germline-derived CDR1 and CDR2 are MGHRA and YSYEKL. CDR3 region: CASSQVRAEAFF. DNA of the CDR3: TGCGCCAGCAGCCAAGTTAGGGCTGAAGCTTTCTTT.

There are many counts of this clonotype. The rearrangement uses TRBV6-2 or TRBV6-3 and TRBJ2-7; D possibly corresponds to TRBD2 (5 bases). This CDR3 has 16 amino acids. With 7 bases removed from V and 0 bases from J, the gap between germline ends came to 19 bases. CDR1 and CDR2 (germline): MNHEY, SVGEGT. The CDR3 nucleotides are TGTGCCAGCAACATCGGAGGTTTTTGGAGCTCCTACGAGCAGTACTTC. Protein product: CASNIGGFWSSYEQYF.

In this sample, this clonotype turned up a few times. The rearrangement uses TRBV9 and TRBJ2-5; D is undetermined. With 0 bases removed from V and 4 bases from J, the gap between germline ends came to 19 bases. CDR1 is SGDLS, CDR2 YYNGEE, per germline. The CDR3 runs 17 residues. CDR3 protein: CASSVGSYLPILETQYF. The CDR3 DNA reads TGTGCCAGCAGCGTAGGATCCTACCTCCCCATCCTAGAGACCCAGTACTTC.

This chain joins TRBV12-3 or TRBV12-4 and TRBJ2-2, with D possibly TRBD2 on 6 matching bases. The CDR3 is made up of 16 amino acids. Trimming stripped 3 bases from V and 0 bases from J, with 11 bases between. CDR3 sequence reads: CASSLLAPTNTGELFF. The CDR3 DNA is TGTGCCAGCAGTTTGCTAGCGCCTACGAACACCGGGGAGCTGTTTTTT.

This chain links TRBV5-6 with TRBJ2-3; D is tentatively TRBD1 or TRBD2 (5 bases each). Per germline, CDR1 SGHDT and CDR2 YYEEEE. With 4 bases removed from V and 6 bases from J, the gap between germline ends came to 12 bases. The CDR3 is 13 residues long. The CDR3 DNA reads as TGTGCCAGCAGCCGGGACGCCGGGGATACGCAGTATTTT. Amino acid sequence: CASSRDAGDTQYF.

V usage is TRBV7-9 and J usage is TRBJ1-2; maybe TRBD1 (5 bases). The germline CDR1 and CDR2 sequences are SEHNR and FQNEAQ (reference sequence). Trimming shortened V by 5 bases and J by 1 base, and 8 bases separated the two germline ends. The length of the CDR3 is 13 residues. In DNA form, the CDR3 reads TGTGCCAGCAGCGGGACGTATAACTATGGCTACACCTTC. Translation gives CASSGTYNYGYTF.

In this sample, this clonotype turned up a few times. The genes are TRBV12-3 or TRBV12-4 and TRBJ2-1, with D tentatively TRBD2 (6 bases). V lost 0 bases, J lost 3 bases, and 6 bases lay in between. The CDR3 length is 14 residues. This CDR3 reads CASSLAAGYNEQFF. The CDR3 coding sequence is TGTGCCAGCAGTTTAGCAGCGGGCTACAATGAGCAGTTCTTC.

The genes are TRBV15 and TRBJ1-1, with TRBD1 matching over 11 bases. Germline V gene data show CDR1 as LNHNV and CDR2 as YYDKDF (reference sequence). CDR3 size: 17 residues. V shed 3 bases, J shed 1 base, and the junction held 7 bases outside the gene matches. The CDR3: CATSSRGQGAPNTEAFF. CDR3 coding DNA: TGTGCCACCAGCAGCCGAGGACAGGGGGCTCCGAACACTGAAGCTTTCTTT.

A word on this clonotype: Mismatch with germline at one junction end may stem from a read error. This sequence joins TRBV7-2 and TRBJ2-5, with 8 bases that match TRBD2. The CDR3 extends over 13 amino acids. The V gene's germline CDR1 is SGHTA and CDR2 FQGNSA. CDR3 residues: CASSLNRLAGLGF. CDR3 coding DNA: TGTGCCAGCAGCTTAAATCGTCTAGCGGGTTTGGGCTTC.

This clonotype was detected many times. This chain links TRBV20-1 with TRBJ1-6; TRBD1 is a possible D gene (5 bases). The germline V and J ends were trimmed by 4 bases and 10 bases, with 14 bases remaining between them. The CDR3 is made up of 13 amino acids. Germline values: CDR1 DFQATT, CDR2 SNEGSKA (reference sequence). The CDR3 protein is CSAKDTSRSPLHF. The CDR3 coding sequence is TGCAGTGCTAAGGACACAAGCAGGTCACCCCTCCACTTT.

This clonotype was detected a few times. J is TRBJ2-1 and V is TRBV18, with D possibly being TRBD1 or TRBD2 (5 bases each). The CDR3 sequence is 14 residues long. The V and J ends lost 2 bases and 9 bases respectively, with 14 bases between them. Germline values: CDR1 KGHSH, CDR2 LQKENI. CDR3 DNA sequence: TGTGCCAGCTCACCAGTCGGGACGGAGCCTGAGCAGTTCTTC. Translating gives CASSPVGTEPEQFF.

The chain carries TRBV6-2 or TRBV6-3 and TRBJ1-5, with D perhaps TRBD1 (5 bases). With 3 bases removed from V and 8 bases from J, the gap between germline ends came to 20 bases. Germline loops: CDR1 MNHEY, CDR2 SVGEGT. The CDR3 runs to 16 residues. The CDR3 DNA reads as TGTGCCAGCAGTTATTCCGGGACGTGGGGAGAGAAGCCCCAGCATTTT. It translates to CASSYSGTWGEKPQHF.

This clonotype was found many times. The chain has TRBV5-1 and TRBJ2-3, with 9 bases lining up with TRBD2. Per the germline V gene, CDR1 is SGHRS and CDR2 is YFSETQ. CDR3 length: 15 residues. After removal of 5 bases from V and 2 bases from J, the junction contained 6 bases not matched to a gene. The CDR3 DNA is TGCGCCAGCAGGACTAGCGGTTCCGCCACAGATACGCAGTATTTT. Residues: CASRTSGSATDTQYF.

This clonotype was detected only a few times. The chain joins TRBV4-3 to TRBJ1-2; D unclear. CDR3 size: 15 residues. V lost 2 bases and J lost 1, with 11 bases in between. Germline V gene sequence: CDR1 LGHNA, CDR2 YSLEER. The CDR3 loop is CASSQRKVINYGYTF. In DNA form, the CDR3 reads TGCGCCAGCAGCCAAAGAAAGGTGATTAACTATGGCTACACCTTC.

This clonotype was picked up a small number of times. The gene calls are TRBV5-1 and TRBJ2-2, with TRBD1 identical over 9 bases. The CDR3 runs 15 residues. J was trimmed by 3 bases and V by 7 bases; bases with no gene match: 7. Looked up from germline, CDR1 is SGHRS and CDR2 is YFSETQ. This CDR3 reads CASRTGDSYTGELFF. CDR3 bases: TGCGCCAGCCGGACAGGGGACTCTTACACCGGGGAGCTGTTTTTT.

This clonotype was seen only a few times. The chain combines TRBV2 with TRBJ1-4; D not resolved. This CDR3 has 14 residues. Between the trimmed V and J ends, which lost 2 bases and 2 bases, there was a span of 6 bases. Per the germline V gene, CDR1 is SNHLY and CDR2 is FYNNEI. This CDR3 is CASSEFTTNEKLFF. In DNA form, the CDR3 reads TGTGCCAGCAGTGAATTTACGACTAATGAAAAACTGTTTTTT.

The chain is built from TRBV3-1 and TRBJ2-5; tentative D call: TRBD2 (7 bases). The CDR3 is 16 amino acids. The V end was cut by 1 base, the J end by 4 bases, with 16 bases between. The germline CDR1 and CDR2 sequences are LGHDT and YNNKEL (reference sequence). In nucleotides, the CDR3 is TGTGCCAGCAGCCAAGGGTCAAGCGGGACATCAGAGACCCAGTACTTC. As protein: CASSQGSSGTSETQYF.

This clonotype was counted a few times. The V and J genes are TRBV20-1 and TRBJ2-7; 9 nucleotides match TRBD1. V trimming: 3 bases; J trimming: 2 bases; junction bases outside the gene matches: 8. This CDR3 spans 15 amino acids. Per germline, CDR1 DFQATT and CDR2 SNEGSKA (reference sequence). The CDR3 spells CSASQIGDRAYEQYF. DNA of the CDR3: TGCAGTGCTAGTCAAATAGGGGACAGGGCCTACGAGCAGTACTTC.